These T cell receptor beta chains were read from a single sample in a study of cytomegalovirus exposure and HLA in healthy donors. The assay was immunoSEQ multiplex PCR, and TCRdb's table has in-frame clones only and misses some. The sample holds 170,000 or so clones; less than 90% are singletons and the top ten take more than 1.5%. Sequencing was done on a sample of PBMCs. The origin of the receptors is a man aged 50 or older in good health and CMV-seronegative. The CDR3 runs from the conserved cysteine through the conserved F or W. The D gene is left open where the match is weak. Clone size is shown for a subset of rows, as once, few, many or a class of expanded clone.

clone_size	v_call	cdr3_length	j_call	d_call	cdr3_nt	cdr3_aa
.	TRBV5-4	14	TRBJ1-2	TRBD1	TGTGCCAGCAGCCCCCGACAGGGGAACTATGGCTACACCTTC	CASSPRQGNYGYTF
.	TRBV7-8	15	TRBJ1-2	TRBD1	TGTGCCAGCAGCCTACAGGGACAGGGAGCCTATGGCTACACCTTC	CASSLQGQGAYGYTF
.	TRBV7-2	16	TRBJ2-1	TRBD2	TGTGCCAGCAGCTTAGGTTTGGCGGGGGGCGAAAATGAGCAGTTCTTC	CASSLGLAGGENEQFF
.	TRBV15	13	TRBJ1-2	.	TGTGCCACCAGCAGAGGAGGATTAGTAGGCTACACCTTC	CATSRGGLVGYTF
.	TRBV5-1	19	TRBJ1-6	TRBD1	TGCGCCAGCAGCTTGGTGGACAGGGGGCCGAGCTCCTATAATTCACCCCTCCACTTT	CASSLVDRGPSSYNSPLHF
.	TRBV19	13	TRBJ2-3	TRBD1	TGTGCCAGTAGAAGGACAGGGATAGATACGCAGTATTTT	CASRRTGIDTQYF
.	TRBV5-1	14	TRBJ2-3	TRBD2	TGCGCCAGCAGCTTAAGCGGGAGTGGGGATACGCAGTATTTT	CASSLSGSGDTQYF
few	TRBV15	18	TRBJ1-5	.	TGTGCCACCAGCAGAGATCTGCGGGGGGAAAATAAGCGTCAGCCCCAGCATTTT	CATSRDLRGENKRQPQHF
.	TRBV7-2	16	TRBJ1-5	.	TGTGCCAGCAGCCCCGGGGGGGCAGTCGGCAATCAGCCCCAGCATTTT	CASSPGGAVGNQPQHF
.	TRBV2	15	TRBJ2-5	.	TGTGCCAGCGGGGGAAACAGGGCGGTCACGGAGACCCAGTACTTC	CASGGNRAVTETQYF
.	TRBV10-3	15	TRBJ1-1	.	TGTGCCATCAGTGAGAGAGACAGCCAAAGCACTGAAGCTTTCTTT	CAISERDSQSTEAFF
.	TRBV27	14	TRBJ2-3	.	TGTGCCAGCAGTTTAACGGGAAGCACAGATACGCAGTATTTT	CASSLTGSTDTQYF
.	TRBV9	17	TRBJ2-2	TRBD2	TGTGCCAGCAGCGCACGGGGGGAGGGGAGGAGCACCGGGGAGCTGTTTTTT	CASSARGEGRSTGELFF
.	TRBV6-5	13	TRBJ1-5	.	TGTGCCAGCAGTTACACAAGCAATCAGCCCCAGCATTTT	CASSYTSNQPQHF
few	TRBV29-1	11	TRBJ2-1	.	TGCAGCGTTGGGCAGGTCAATGAGCAGTTCTTC	CSVGQVNEQFF